This TCR beta chain originates from a study of identical twins. The study, taken as a whole, reports: With monozygotic twins, out-of-frame TCR alpha sharing exceeded what models estimated. Cross-sectional statistics underpinned the conclusions; the same donors were not followed. The authors noted that invariant MAIT and iNKT cells could partly confound zero-insertion analyses.

TCRdb used MiXCR to reprocess the 5' RACE reads, holding one entry per CDR3 protein. The sample shows 210,000 or so distinct CDR3 sequences, 7.5% of them seen only once. The table lists this clonotype with many counts. No antigen is known for it. CDR3 length: 13 amino acids. Germline V lookup: CDR1 MNHEY, CDR2 SMNVEV (reference sequence). With 2 bases removed from V and 11 bases from J, the gap between germline ends came to 13 bases. Everyone who donated was a healthy Caucasian. A further study also used this sample, focusing on yellow fever vaccine responses in identical twins.

Sequencing was done on a sample of memory (CD45RO+) T cells sorted from blood. This receptor was taken from a woman between 18 and 29 years old in good health. The J gene is TRBJ2-1, the V gene TRBV27; D is possibly TRBD1 or TRBD2 (5 bases each). CDR3 DNA: TGTGCCAGCAGTTTAGGGACCCCTGCCAAGCAGTTCTTC. Its translation: CASSLGTPAKQFF.